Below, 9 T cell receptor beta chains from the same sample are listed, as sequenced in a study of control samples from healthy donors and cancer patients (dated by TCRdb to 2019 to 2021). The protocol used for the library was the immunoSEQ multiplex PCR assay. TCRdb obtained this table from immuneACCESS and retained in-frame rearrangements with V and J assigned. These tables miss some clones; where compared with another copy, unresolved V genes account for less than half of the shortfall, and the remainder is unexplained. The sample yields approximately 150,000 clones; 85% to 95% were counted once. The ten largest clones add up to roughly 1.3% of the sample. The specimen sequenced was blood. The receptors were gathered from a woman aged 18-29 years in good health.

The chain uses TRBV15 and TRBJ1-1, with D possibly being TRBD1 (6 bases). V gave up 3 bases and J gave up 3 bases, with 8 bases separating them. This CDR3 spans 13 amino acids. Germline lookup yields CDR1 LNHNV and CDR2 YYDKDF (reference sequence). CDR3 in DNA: TGTGCCACCAGCAGGGACAGTCACACTGAAGCTTTCTTT. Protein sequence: CATSRDSHTEAFF.

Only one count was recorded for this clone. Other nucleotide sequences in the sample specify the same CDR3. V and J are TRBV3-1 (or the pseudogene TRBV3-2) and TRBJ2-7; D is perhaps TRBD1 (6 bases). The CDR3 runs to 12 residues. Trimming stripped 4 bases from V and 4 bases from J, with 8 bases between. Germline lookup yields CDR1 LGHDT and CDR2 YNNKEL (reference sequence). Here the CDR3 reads CASSLGGYEQYF. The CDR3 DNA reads TGTGCCAGCAGCCTAGGGGGTTACGAGCAGTACTTC.

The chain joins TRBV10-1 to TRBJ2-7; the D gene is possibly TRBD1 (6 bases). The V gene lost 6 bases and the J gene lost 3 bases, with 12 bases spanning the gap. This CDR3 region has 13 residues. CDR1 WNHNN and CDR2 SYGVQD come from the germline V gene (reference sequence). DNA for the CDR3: TGCGCCAGCAGCCCCGGACAGTTCTACGAGCAGTACTTC. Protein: CASSPGQFYEQYF.

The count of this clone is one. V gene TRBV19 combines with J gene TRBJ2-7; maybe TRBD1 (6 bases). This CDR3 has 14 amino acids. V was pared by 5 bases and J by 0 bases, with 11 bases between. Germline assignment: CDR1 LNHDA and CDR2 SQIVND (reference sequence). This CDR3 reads CASSPQGNSYEQYF. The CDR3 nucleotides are TGTGCCAGTAGTCCCCAGGGGAACTCCTACGAGCAGTACTTC.

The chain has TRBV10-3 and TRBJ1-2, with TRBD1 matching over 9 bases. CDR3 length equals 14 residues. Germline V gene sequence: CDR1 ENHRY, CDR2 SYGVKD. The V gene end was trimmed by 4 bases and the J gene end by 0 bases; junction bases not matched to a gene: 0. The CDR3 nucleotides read TGTGCCATCAGTGGACAGGGGGCTAACTATGGCTACACCTTC. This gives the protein CAISGQGANYGYTF.

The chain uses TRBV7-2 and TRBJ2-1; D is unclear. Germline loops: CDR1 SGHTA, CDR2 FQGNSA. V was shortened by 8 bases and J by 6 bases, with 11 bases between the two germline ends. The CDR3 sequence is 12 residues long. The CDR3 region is CASGRRLNEQFF. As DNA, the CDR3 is TGTGCCAGCGGACGACGGCTCAATGAGCAGTTCTTC. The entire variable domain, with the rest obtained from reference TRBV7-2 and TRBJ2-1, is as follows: GAGVSQSPSNKVTEKGKDVELRCDPISGHTALYWYRQSLGQGLEFLIYFQGNSAPDKSGLPSDRFSAERTGGSVSTLTIQRTQQEDSAVYLCASGRRLNEQFFGPGTRLTVL.

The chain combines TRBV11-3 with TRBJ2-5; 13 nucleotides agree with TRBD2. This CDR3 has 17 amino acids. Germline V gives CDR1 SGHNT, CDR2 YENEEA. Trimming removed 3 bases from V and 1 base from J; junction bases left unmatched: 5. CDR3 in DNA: TGTGCCAGCAGCTTCGAGAGGACTAGCGGGGGCCAAGAGACCCAGTACTTC. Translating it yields CASSFERTSGGQETQYF.

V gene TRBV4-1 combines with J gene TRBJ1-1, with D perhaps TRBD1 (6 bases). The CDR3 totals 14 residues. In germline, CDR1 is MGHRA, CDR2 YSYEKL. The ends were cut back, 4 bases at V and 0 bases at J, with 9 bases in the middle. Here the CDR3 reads CASSRGPLNTEAFF. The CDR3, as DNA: TGCGCCAGCAGCCGGGGGCCGCTGAACACTGAAGCTTTCTTT.

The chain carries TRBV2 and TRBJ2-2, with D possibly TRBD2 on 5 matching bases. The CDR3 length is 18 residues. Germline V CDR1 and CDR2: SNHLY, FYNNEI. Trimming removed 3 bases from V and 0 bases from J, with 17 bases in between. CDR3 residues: CASSDRSEGPPNTGELFF. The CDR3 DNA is TGTGCCAGCAGTGATCGAAGTGAGGGCCCCCCGAACACCGGGGAGCTGTTTTTT. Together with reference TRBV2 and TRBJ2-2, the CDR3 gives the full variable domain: EPEVTQTPSHQVTQMGQEVILRCVPISNHLYFYWYRQILGQKVEFLVSFYNNEISEKSEIFDDQFSVERPDGSNFTLKIRSTKLEDSAMYFCASSDRSEGPPNTGELFFGEGSRLTVL.